This TCR beta chain was sequenced during a study of persistence of HIV-infected CD4 T cells. Study-level results: TCR analyses could not target the rare provirus-carrying CMV-responding cells. Degenerate expanded CDR3beta sequences were enriched among CMV- and Gag-responding cells.

This clone has only one observation. Its antigen is not identified. Per the germline V gene, CDR1 is WNHNN and CDR2 is SYGVQD (reference sequence). V was pared by 3 bases and J by 4 bases, with 9 bases between. This CDR3 has 13 residues. This was the immunoSEQ version 4 assay in survey mode. The table came from immunoSEQ multiplex PCR; TCRdb's copy has only in-frame clones and leaves some out. The top ten hold about 0.8% of the sample, which has 25,000 to 35,000 clones, around four fifths seen once. Cells were stimulated with CMV-infected fibroblast lysates at 10 ug/mL. CD40L-negative CD69-negative CD45RO-high memory CD4+ T cells were sorted as populations depleted of antigen-responding cells. Inclusion required CMV-positive serology and CD4+ counts above 400 cells/uL.

The sequenced sample was CD4+ T cells sorted from PBMCs after roughly 18-hour stimulation, obtained from a patient who received antiretroviral therapy. The J gene is TRBJ2-5, the V gene TRBV10-1; D tentatively reads TRBD1 or TRBD2 (5 bases each). The clonotype comes from an adult woman with HIV who was CMV-seropositive. CDR3 bases: TGCGCCAGCAGTGAAGCAGGGACAGAGACCCAGTACTTC. As protein: CASSEAGTETQYF.